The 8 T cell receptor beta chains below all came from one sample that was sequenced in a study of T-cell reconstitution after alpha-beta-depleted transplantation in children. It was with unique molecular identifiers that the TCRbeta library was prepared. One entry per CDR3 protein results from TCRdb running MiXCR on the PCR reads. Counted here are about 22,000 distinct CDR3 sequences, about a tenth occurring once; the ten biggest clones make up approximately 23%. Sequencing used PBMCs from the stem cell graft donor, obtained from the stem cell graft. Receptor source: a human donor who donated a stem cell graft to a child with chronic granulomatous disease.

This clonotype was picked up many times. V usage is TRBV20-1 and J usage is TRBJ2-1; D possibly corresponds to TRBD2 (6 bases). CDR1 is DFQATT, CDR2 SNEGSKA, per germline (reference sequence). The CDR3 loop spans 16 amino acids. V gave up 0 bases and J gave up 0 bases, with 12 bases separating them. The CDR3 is CSARDLLANSYNEQFF. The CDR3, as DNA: TGCAGTGCTAGAGATCTGCTAGCGAACTCCTACAATGAGCAGTTCTTC.

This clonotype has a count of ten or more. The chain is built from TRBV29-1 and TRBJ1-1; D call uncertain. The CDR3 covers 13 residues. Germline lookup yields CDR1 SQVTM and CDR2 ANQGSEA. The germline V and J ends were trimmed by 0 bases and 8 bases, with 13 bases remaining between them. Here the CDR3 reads CSVEDAGYNEAFF. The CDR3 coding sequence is TGCAGCGTTGAAGATGCTGGATACAACGAAGCTTTCTTT.

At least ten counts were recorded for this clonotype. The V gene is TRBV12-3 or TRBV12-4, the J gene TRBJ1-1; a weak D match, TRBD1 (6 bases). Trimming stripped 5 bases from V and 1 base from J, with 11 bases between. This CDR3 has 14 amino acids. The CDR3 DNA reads TGTGCCAGCAGTACCCTACAGGGGAACACTGAAGCTTTCTTT. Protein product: CASSTLQGNTEAFF.

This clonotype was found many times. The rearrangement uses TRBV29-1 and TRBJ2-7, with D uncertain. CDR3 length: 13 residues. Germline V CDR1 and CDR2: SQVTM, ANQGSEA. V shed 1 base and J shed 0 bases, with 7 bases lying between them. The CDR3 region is CSVEVGVSYEQYF. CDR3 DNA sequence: TGCAGCGTTGAAGTTGGGGTCTCCTACGAGCAGTACTTC.

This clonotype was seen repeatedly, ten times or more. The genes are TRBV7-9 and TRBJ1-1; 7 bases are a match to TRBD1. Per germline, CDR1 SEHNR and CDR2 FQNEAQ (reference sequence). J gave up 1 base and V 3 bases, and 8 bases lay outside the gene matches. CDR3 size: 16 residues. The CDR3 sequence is CASSFGRQGGNTEAFF. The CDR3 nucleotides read TGTGCCAGCAGCTTCGGGCGACAGGGAGGGAACACTGAAGCTTTCTTT.

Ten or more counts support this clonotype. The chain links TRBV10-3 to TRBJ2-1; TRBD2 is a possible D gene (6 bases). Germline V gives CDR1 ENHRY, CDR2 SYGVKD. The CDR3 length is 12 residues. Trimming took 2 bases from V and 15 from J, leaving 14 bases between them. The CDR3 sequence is CAISESGLESFF. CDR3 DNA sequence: TGTGCCATCAGTGAGAGCGGGTTAGAGTCGTTCTTC.

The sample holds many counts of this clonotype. As DNA, the CDR3 is TGTGCCAGCAGTTACGGACTAGCGGGAGAGTCCTACAATGAGCAGTTCTTC. This sequence encodes CASSYGLAGESYNEQFF. This chain uses TRBV6-5 with TRBJ2-1; 13 bases agree with TRBD2. V was clipped by 2 bases and J by 1 base; unmatched bases: 2. The CDR3 is 17 amino acids. Germline CDR1 MNHEY, CDR2 SVGAGI.

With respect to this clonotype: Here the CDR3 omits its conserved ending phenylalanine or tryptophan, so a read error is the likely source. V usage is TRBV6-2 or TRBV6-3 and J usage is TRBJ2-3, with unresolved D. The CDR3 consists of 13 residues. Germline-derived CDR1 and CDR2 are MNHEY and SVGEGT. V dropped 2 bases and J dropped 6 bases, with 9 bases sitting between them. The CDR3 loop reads CASSYTSVDTQYL. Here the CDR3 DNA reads TGTGCCAGCAGTTACACTTCCGTGGATACGCAGTATTTA.